These T cell receptor beta chains were read from a single sample in a study of shared clonotypes between healthy human individuals. TCRdb's table, derived via immunoSEQ multiplex PCR, lists solely in-frame clones and lacks some. The sample comprises 1.4 million or so clones, approximately 98.5% of which are singletons, and about 0.4% rests with the top ten. Source material: naive CD4+ T cells sorted from blood. The receptors originated from a man aged 25-45 years in good health. CDR3s include the opening cysteine and the closing phenylalanine or tryptophan. D genes are given only for firm matches. Size tells how often a clone was seen (once, few, many) or the class of an expanded clone, and some rows leave it out.

D	J	length	size	V	DNA	CDR3
TRBD1	TRBJ2-4	17	.	TRBV5-1	TGCGCCAGCAGCTTGGACGACAGGGCCGATAGCCGGGACATTCAGTACTTC	CASSLDDRADSRDIQYF
.	TRBJ1-3	16	.	TRBV14	TGTGCCAGCAGCCTCCGGGACGGTTCCTCTGGAAACACCATATATTTT	CASSLRDGSSGNTIYF
.	TRBJ2-7	12	.	TRBV5-1	TGCGCCAGCAGCTCCAACCCCTACGAGCAGTACTTC	CASSSNPYEQYF
.	TRBJ1-5	15	.	TRBV19	TGTGCCAGTACCCCAAAAGGGAGGGGAAATCAGCCCCAGCATTTT	CASTPKGRGNQPQHF
TRBD2	TRBJ2-1	14	.	TRBV19	TGTGCCAGTAAATTACTAGCGGGAGTTAATGAGCAGTTCTTC	CASKLLAGVNEQFF
TRBD1	TRBJ1-3	14	.	TRBV18	TGTGCCAGCTCACCCGGGACAGGGAGAGACACCATATATTTT	CASSPGTGRDTIYF
.	TRBJ2-5	16	.	TRBV5-1	TGCGCCAGCAGCTTGGGGGCTTTGGGGGCTGGTGAGACCCAGTACTTC	CASSLGALGAGETQYF
TRBD2	TRBJ2-3	13	.	TRBV15	TGTGCCGTTCAGCGGGGCTTCACAGATACGCAGTATTTT	CAVQRGFTDTQYF
.	TRBJ2-1	14	.	TRBV27	TGTGCCAGCAGTTTATCCGCTGCCTACAATGAGCAGTTCTTC	CASSLSAAYNEQFF
TRBD2	TRBJ2-7	15	once	TRBV5-6	TGTGCCAGCAGCTTGCCGGGACTAGCGGCCTACGAGCAGTACTTC	CASSLPGLAAYEQYF
.	TRBJ2-7	14	.	TRBV5-1	TGCGCCAGCAGCTTGTCGGGGGCAACCTACGAGCAGTACTTC	CASSLSGATYEQYF
TRBD2	TRBJ2-3	17	.	TRBV11-2	TGTGCCAGCAGCTTAACGTCAGCGGGGTTTGGCACAGATACGCAGTATTTT	CASSLTSAGFGTDTQYF
TRBD2	TRBJ2-1	17	once	TRBV27	TGTGCCAGCAGTTTATCATTTTTGCGGGAGGGTGTCAATGAGCAGTTCTTC	CASSLSFLREGVNEQFF
TRBD1	TRBJ2-1	15	.	TRBV5-4	TGTGCCAGCAGCTTGCACAGGGGAGACTTAACGGTGCAGTTCTTC	CASSLHRGDLTVQFF
.	TRBJ1-1	14	.	TRBV2	TGTGCCAGCAGTGTCCGACGGGAGAACACTGAAGCTTTCTTT	CASSVRRENTEAFF
TRBD1	TRBJ2-7	18	.	TRBV4-1	TGCGCCAGCAGTCAAACTTTGGACAGGGGGAGAAGCTCCTACGAGCAGTACTTC	CASSQTLDRGRSSYEQYF
.	TRBJ1-2	15	.	TRBV14	TGTGCCAGCAGCCAAGAAGGACCGGGGATCTATGGCTACACCTTC	CASSQEGPGIYGYTF
.	TRBJ2-7	15	.	TRBV30	TGTGCCTGGAGTCCCCCGGGACTCGGGGGTTACGAGCAGTACTTC	CAWSPPGLGGYEQYF
TRBD2	TRBJ2-7	14	once	TRBV29-1	TGCAGCGTTGTTCTACGCGGGAGGGCCGACGAGCAGTACTTC	CSVVLRGRADEQYF
.	TRBJ1-2	12	.	TRBV28	TGTGCCAGCAGGAGGACAATCTATGGCTACACCTTC	CASRRTIYGYTF
.	TRBJ2-7	15	.	TRBV27	TGTGCCAGCAGTAAATCGGGGGTGAGCTCCTACGAGCAGTACTTC	CASSKSGVSSYEQYF
.	TRBJ1-1	15	once	TRBV28	TGTGCCAGCAGGTTGGGGAACAGCATGAACACTGAAGCTTTCTTT	CASRLGNSMNTEAFF
.	TRBJ2-3	16	.	TRBV27	TGTGCCAGCAGTTTTGGAGTTGCACTGGGACATGGTACGCAGTATTTT	CASSFGVALGHGTQYF
.	TRBJ2-1	15	.	TRBV6-5	TGTGCCAGCAGTTACGAGGCAGGGGTCAGGAATGAGCAGTTCTTC	CASSYEAGVRNEQFF
.	TRBJ2-1	17	.	TRBV7-9	TGTGCCAGCAGCCGAATGATACCCCTGCTCAGCCACAATGAGCAGTTCTTC	CASSRMIPLLSHNEQFF
TRBD1	TRBJ2-2	14	.	TRBV18	TGTGCCAGCTCGCGGACAGGGCTTGCCGGGGAGCTGTTTTTT	CASSRTGLAGELFF
TRBD2	TRBJ2-7	16	.	TRBV7-9	TGTGCCAGCAGCTTAGTTGCCGGGACTAGAGTCTACGAGCAGTACTTC	CASSLVAGTRVYEQYF
.	TRBJ2-3	15	once	TRBV5-6	TGTGCCAGCAGCTCCCCCACCCTCGGGGCGGATACGCAGTATTTT	CASSSPTLGADTQYF
TRBD1	TRBJ2-5	16	.	TRBV7-7	TGTGCCAGCAGCTTAGCGTTTGGCAGGGGGCCTGAGACCCAGTACTTC	CASSLAFGRGPETQYF
.	TRBJ2-3	14	once	TRBV5-5	TGTGCCAGCAGCTTGGAGCGAGGCACAGATACGCAGTATTTT	CASSLERGTDTQYF
.	TRBJ1-1	14	once	TRBV5-8	TGTGCCAGCAGCATAACATCCAGGAACACTGAAGCTTTCTTT	CASSITSRNTEAFF
TRBD1	TRBJ1-2	14	.	TRBV5-1	TGCGCCAGCAGCACCGAAAGGGGGCGCCATGGCTACACCTTC	CASSTERGRHGYTF
TRBD1	TRBJ1-1	15	.	TRBV28	TGTGCCAGCAGTCACGACAGGGGGATAGACACTGAAGCTTTCTTT	CASSHDRGIDTEAFF
TRBD1	TRBJ2-7	14	.	TRBV6-6	TGTGCCAGCTATGATACAGGGGCCTCCTACGAGCAGTACTTC	CASYDTGASYEQYF
.	TRBJ2-1	22	.	TRBV7-3	TGTGCCAGCAGCTTAACGCCGAGGGGCACAGGGGACTTGCGGCTTTCCTACAATGAGCAGTTCTTC	CASSLTPRGTGDLRLSYNEQFF
.	TRBJ2-7	14	.	TRBV5-5	TGTGCCAGCATCCTCCAACCGGGACGATACGAGCAGTACTTC	CASILQPGRYEQYF
.	TRBJ2-1	17	.	TRBV27	TGTGCCAGCACCCAGGGAGGTGGGCGGGTCTCCGGCAATGAGCAGTTCTTC	CASTQGGGRVSGNEQFF
.	TRBJ2-1	15	once	TRBV7-9	TGTGCCAGCAGGATAAGGGGAAGCTCCTACAATGAGCAGTTCTTC	CASRIRGSSYNEQFF
.	TRBJ2-7	10	.	TRBV20-1	TGCAGTGCCGCTCCTCTCGAGCAGTACTTC	CSAAPLEQYF
TRBD2	TRBJ2-3	15	once	TRBV28	TGTGCCAGCATAGCGGGGGGTCCTAGCACAGATACGCAGTATTTT	CASIAGGPSTDTQYF
.	TRBJ2-6	17	.	TRBV5-6	TGTGCCAGCAGCTTGTGGGGACCGGGCTCTGGGGCCAACGTCCTGACTTTC	CASSLWGPGSGANVLTF
.	TRBJ2-2	15	.	TRBV4-3	TGCGCCAGCAGCCAAGAACTCTTAACCCCCGGGGAGCTGTTTTTT	CASSQELLTPGELFF
TRBD2	TRBJ2-7	16	.	TRBV9	TGTGCCAGCAGCGTAGCGATGGGGACTAGCATCTACGAGCAGTACTTC	CASSVAMGTSIYEQYF
TRBD2	TRBJ2-1	17	.	TRBV18	TGTGCCAGCTCACCCTTAATGACTAGCGGGGCCTACAATGAGCAGTTCTTC	CASSPLMTSGAYNEQFF
.	TRBJ2-2	17	.	TRBV4-3	TGCGCCAGCAGCCAAGTTAGCGCAGGGTTAAACACCGGGGAGCTGTTTTTT	CASSQVSAGLNTGELFF